A single sample gave rise to the 27 T cell receptor beta chains below, sequenced in a study of shared clonotypes between healthy human individuals. The protocol was immunoSEQ multiplex PCR, while the TCRdb copy is restricted to in-frame clones and leaves out a portion. The sample carries some 500,000 clones, almost 97% recorded once. Sample: naive CD4+ T cells sorted from blood. The subset is: CD45RA+ positively selected. These receptors all stem from a woman aged 25 to 45 in good health.

The chain is built from TRBV19 and TRBJ1-2; 9 bases match TRBD1. Germline V CDR1 and CDR2: LNHDA, SQIVND (reference sequence). The junction had 9 bases not matched to a gene; V was cut back by 6 bases and J by 4 bases. The CDR3 sequence is 15 residues long. CDR3 sequence (DNA): TGTGCCAGTAGGACAATACAGGGGGCAAGCTATGGCTACACCTTC. Amino acid sequence: CASRTIQGASYGYTF. Variable domain in full (rest from reference TRBV19 and TRBJ1-2): DGGITQSPKYLFRKEGQNVTLSCEQNLNHDAMYWYRQDPGQGLRLIYYSQIVNDFQKGDIAEGYSVSREKKESFPLTVTSAQKNPTAFYLCASRTIQGASYGYTFGSGTRLTVV.

This clone was counted once. The chain combines TRBV2 with TRBJ2-7, with D perhaps TRBD1 or TRBD2 (5 bases each). Germline values: CDR1 SNHLY, CDR2 FYNNEI. This CDR3 has 14 amino acids. CDR3 DNA: TGTCCGGTGGGTTCTCCGGGACCAAGCACAGAGCAGTACTTC. Amino acids: CPVGSPGPSTEQYF.

Written as DNA, the CDR3 is TGTGCCAGCCCCGGACAGGGGGGGAACACTGAAGCTTTCTTT. Its translation is CASPGQGGNTEAFF. The chain carries TRBV28 and TRBJ1-1; 10 nucleotides agree with TRBD1. The CDR3 loop spans 14 amino acids. The ends lost 8 bases at V and 1 base at J; junction bases unmatched: 4. Germline V gene data show CDR1 as MDHEN and CDR2 as SYDVKM. The full variable domain, its missing parts supplied by reference TRBV28 and TRBJ1-1, is DVKVTQSSRYLVKRTGEKVFLECVQDMDHENMFWYRQDPGLGLRLIYFSYDVKMKEKGDIPEGYSVSREKKERFSLILESASTNQTSMYLCASPGQGGNTEAFFGQGTRLTVV.

The chain carries TRBV7-8 and TRBJ2-5; the match to TRBD2 covers 9 bases. Germline CDR1 and CDR2: SGHVS and FQNEAQ. This CDR3 spans 15 amino acids. Unmatched junction bases numbered 4, after V lost 3 bases and J lost 2 bases. CDR3 sequence (DNA): TGTGCCAGCAGCTTGGTTAGCGGGGGACAAGAGACCCAGTACTTC. Residues: CASSLVSGGQETQYF.

The rearrangement joins TRBV7-2 to TRBJ2-2, with unresolved D. The CDR3 runs to 12 residues. V was clipped by 3 bases and J by 6 bases, with 5 bases between them. Germline V gives CDR1 SGHTA, CDR2 FQGNSA. CDR3 sequence: CASSLEAGELFF. In DNA form, the CDR3 reads TGTGCCAGCAGCTTGGAAGCCGGGGAGCTGTTTTTT.

V usage is TRBV18 and J usage is TRBJ1-1, with 12 bases lining up with TRBD1. With 3 bases clipped from V and 7 bases from J, the junction kept 3 bases outside the gene matches. CDR1 is KGHSH and CDR2 is LQKENI in the germline V gene. CDR3 length equals 14 residues. The CDR3 region has the DNA TGTGCCAGCTCACCGGGACAGGGGGCGGGTGAAGCTTTCTTT. Translating gives CASSPGQGAGEAFF.

J is TRBJ1-4 and V is TRBV27, with D hard to call. This CDR3 comprises 15 residues. Trimming removed 4 bases from V and 0 bases from J, with 9 bases in between. Germline lookup yields CDR1 MNHEY and CDR2 SMNVEV (reference sequence). CDR3 in amino acids: CASSSTVATNEKLFF. Here the CDR3 DNA reads TGTGCCAGCAGTTCAACAGTTGCAACTAATGAAAAACTGTTTTTT.

This clone was found once. V and J are TRBV6-5 and TRBJ1-5; no reliable D call. The V end was cut by 6 bases, the J end by 0 bases, with 6 bases between. The length of the CDR3 is 13 residues. CDR1 and CDR2 (germline): MNHEY, SVGAGI. The CDR3 sequence is CASRPFSNQPQHF. CDR3 DNA: TGTGCCAGCAGGCCCTTTAGCAATCAGCCCCAGCATTTT.

The chain joins TRBV6-5 to TRBJ2-2; D gene unclear. Looked up from germline, CDR1 is MNHEY and CDR2 is SVGAGI. The CDR3 length is 15 residues. V was trimmed by 2 bases and J by 1 base, leaving 8 bases between them. This CDR3 reads CASSYGRQNTGELFF. CDR3 sequence (DNA): TGTGCCAGCAGTTACGGCAGGCAGAACACCGGGGAGCTGTTTTTT.

The chain couples TRBV7-6 to TRBJ2-1; 8 bases match TRBD2. V shed 1 base and J 2 bases; nucleotides not matched to a gene: 13. CDR1 and CDR2 (germline): SGHVS, FNYEAQ. This CDR3 spans 19 amino acids. The CDR3 region is CASSLEYQRATSAYNEQFF. CDR3 DNA: TGTGCCAGCAGCTTAGAGTACCAGCGAGCGACTAGCGCCTACAATGAGCAGTTCTTC.

This chain connects TRBV15 to TRBJ1-1, with TRBD1 as a possible D gene (6 bases). This CDR3 spans 16 amino acids. Trimming stripped 1 base from V and 0 bases from J, with 12 bases between. The germline CDR1 and CDR2 sequences are LNHNV and YYDKDF (reference sequence). The CDR3 DNA reads as TGTGCCACCAGCAGAGGTACAGGGCTCATGAACACTGAAGCTTTCTTT. Protein product: CATSRGTGLMNTEAFF.

This clone was counted a single time. The chain uses TRBV7-9 and TRBJ2-1; 10 bases match TRBD2. CDR3 length: 15 residues. With V trimmed by 4 bases and J by 7 bases, 7 bases remained unmatched. Germline values: CDR1 SEHNR, CDR2 FQNEAQ (reference sequence). CDR3 amino acids: CASSWSGRAGNEQFF. For the CDR3, the DNA is TGTGCCAGCAGCTGGAGCGGGAGGGCCGGGAATGAGCAGTTCTTC.

This clone was seen once. V usage is TRBV4-1 and J usage is TRBJ2-3, with unresolved D. This CDR3 region has 17 residues. Germline V CDR1 and CDR2: MGHRA, YSYEKL. Trimming took off 1 base at V and 1 base at J, with 15 bases between the two ends. This CDR3 is CASSQALVSWGTDTQYF. Written as DNA, the CDR3 is TGCGCCAGCAGCCAAGCGTTGGTCAGTTGGGGCACAGATACGCAGTATTTT.

The J gene is TRBJ2-2, the V gene TRBV10-3; 9 bases map to TRBD2. The J segment lost 5 bases and the V segment lost 7 bases, leaving 5 bases of the junction unmatched. CDR3 length: 14 residues. Germline-derived CDR1 and CDR2 are ENHRY and SYGVKD. Here the CDR3 DNA reads TGTGCCATCAAGGCGGGAGGGGGTACCGGGGAGCTGTTTTTT. This gives the protein CAIKAGGGTGELFF.

V usage is TRBV5-5 and J usage is TRBJ1-2; D gene unclear. The CDR3 length is 15 residues. Germline V gives CDR1 SGHKS, CDR2 YYEKEE (reference sequence). Trimming stripped 0 bases from V and 1 base from J, with 10 bases between. CDR3 in amino acids: CASSLVGRNNYGYTF. DNA for the CDR3: TGTGCCAGCAGCTTGGTGGGCAGAAATAACTATGGCTACACCTTC. The complete variable domain, with remaining parts taken from reference TRBV5-5 and TRBJ1-2, reads DAGVTQSPTHLIKTRGQQVTLRCSPISGHKSVSWYQQVLGQGPQFIFQYYEKEERGRGNFPDRFSARQFPNYSSELNVNALLLGDSALYLCASSLVGRNNYGYTFGSGTRLTVV.

CDR3 sequence: CASSLVAFGLTQETQYF. The CDR3 coding sequence is TGTGCCAGCAGCTTAGTCGCTTTCGGACTAACTCAAGAGACCCAGTACTTC. The V gene is TRBV7-2, the J gene TRBJ2-5, with a tentative D call TRBD2 (6 bases). This CDR3 is 17 amino acids long. The germline gives CDR1 SGHTA, CDR2 FQGNSA. V lost 1 base, J lost 2 bases, and 17 bases lay in between.

The chain is built from TRBV27 and TRBJ2-1; maybe TRBD1 (7 bases). Germline V gene lookup returns CDR1 MNHEY and CDR2 SMNVEV (reference sequence). This CDR3 is built from 16 residues. V lost 7 bases and J 4 bases, leaving 20 bases between the germline ends. CDR3 in amino acids: CASIRGSPGTYNEQFF. In DNA form, the CDR3 reads TGTGCCAGCATCAGGGGGTCACCCGGGACTTACAATGAGCAGTTCTTC.

This clone has only one observation. The genes are TRBV18 and TRBJ1-4; D may be TRBD1 (6 bases). Germline-derived CDR1 and CDR2 are KGHSH and LQKENI. This CDR3 has 15 amino acids. V was cut by 2 bases and J by 5 bases, with 12 bases left in between. CDR3 coding DNA: TGTGCCAGCTCACCAACGGACAGATCCAATGAAAAACTGTTTTTT. Translating gives CASSPTDRSNEKLFF.

This chain links TRBV10-3 with TRBJ2-5, with 7 bases matching TRBD1. The J call could be wrong; TRBJ2-7 is a better fit for the DNA end. This CDR3 is 13 amino acids long. Per germline, CDR1 ENHRY and CDR2 SYGVKD. CDR3: CAISGTVGYEQYF. The CDR3 nucleotides read TGTGCCATCAGCGGGACAGTGGGGTACGAGCAGTACTTC.

The CDR3 region is CSGSGGAYNEQFF. CDR3 coding DNA: TGCAGCGGTAGCGGGGGGGCGTACAATGAGCAGTTCTTC. This rearrangement joins TRBV29-1 to TRBJ2-1; 11 bases match TRBD2. The germline V gene encodes CDR1 SQVTM and CDR2 ANQGSEA. The CDR3 is made up of 13 amino acids. The junction had 3 bases not matched to a gene; V was cut back by 7 bases and J by 4 bases.

The chain has TRBV6-6 and TRBJ1-1; the D gene is possibly TRBD1 (6 bases). Germline V gene sequence: CDR1 MNHNY, CDR2 SVGAGI (reference sequence). The ends were cut back, 8 bases at V and 0 bases at J, with 10 bases in the middle. This CDR3 comprises 13 residues. The CDR3 reads CASLDRMNTEAFF. The DNA for the CDR3 is TGTGCCAGCCTCGACAGGATGAACACTGAAGCTTTCTTT.

As DNA, the CDR3 is TGTGCCAGCAGTTGGCAGGGAACTGGAAACACCATATATTTT. Protein product: CASSWQGTGNTIYF. This sequence joins TRBV28 and TRBJ1-3, with D possibly being TRBD1 (5 bases). V was clipped by 4 bases and J by 2 bases, with 9 bases between them. Germline V CDR1 and CDR2: MDHEN, SYDVKM. This CDR3 is built from 14 residues.

V gene TRBV27 combines with J gene TRBJ2-7; 7 nucleotides line up with TRBD1. The CDR3 is 14 residues long. Germline values: CDR1 MNHEY, CDR2 SMNVEV (reference sequence). With V trimmed by 5 bases and J by 3 bases, 7 bases remained unmatched. CDR3 sequence: CASSRQGESYEQYF. The CDR3, as DNA: TGTGCCAGCAGTAGACAGGGAGAAAGCTACGAGCAGTACTTC.

The chain recombines TRBV2 with TRBJ2-7; 8 nucleotides agree with TRBD1. V was clipped by 8 bases and J by 1 base; unmatched bases: 7. CDR1 is SNHLY and CDR2 is FYNNEI in the germline V gene. The CDR3 sequence is 14 residues long. The CDR3 here is CASGRQGRSYEQYF. The CDR3, as DNA: TGTGCCAGCGGCAGACAGGGGAGGTCCTACGAGCAGTACTTC.

The rearrangement links TRBV4-1 to TRBJ2-5, with TRBD2 matching 13 bases. Germline V gene lookup returns CDR1 MGHRA and CDR2 YSYEKL. CDR3 length: 17 residues. V shed 3 bases and J 4 bases; nucleotides not matched to a gene: 8. In DNA, the CDR3 is TGCGCCAGCAGCCAGGAAGGGACTAGCGGGACGTTAGAGACCCAGTACTTC. It specifies CASSQEGTSGTLETQYF.

V usage is TRBV7-9 and J usage is TRBJ1-2; possibly TRBD1 for D (6 bases). Germline loops: CDR1 SEHNR, CDR2 FQNEAQ (reference sequence). V was clipped by 5 bases and J by 2 bases, with 9 bases between them. This CDR3 spans 13 amino acids. CDR3 amino acids: CASSEDRNYGYTF. The CDR3 DNA reads as TGTGCCAGCAGCGAAGACAGGAACTATGGCTACACCTTC.

This sequence joins TRBV6-5 and TRBJ2-2; 7 bases are shared with TRBD2. CDR1 MNHEY and CDR2 SVGAGI come from the germline V gene. The trim removed 2 bases at V and 3 bases at J, leaving 3 bases unmatched. This CDR3 comprises 15 residues. The CDR3 loop reads CASSYAGVYTGELFF. In DNA, the CDR3 is TGTGCCAGCAGTTACGCGGGAGTTTACACCGGGGAGCTGTTTTTT.